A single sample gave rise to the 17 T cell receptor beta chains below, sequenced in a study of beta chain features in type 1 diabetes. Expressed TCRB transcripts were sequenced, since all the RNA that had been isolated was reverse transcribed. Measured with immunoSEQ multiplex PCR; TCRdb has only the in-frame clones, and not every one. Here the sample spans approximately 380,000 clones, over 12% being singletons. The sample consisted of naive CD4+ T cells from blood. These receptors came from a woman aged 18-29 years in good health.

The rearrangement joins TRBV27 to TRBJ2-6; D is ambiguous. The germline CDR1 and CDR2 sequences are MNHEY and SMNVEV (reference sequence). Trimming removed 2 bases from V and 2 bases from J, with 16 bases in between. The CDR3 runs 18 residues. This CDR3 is CASSLISQSAAGANVLTF. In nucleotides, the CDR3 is TGTGCCAGCAGTTTAATTTCTCAGTCGGCGGCTGGGGCCAACGTCCTGACTTTC. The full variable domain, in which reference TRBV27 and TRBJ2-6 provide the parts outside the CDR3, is EAQVTQNPRYLITVTGKKLTVTCSQNMNHEYMSWYRQDPGLGLRQIYYSMNVEVTDKGDVPEGYKVSRKEKRNFPLILESPSPNQTSLYFCASSLISQSAAGANVLTFGAGSRLTVL.

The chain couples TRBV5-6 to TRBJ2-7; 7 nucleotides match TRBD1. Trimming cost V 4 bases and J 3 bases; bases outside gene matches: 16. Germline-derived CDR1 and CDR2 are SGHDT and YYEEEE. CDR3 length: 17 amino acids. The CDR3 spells CASSRGGQVGRGYEQYF. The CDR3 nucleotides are TGTGCCAGCAGCCGCGGTGGACAGGTGGGAAGGGGCTACGAGCAGTACTTC.

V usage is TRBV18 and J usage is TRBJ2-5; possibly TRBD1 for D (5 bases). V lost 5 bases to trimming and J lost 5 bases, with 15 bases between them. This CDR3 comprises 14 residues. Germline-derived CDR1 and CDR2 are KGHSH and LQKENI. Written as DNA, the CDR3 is TGTGCCAGCTCATCATCACAGGTCCGGGAGACCCAGTACTTC. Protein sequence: CASSSSQVRETQYF.

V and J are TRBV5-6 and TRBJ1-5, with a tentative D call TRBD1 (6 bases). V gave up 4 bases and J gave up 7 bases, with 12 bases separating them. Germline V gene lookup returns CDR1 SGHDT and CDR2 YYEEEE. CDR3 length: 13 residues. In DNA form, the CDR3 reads TGTGCCAGCAGCACGGACAGTGGGCAGCCCCAGCATTTT. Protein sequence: CASSTDSGQPQHF.

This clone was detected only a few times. This chain's CDR3 is CSVSVRGSSYNEQFF. CDR3 sequence (DNA): TGCAGCGTTAGTGTAAGAGGGAGCTCCTACAATGAGCAGTTCTTC. This chain joins TRBV29-1 and TRBJ2-1, with D perhaps TRBD2 (5 bases). The CDR3 spans 15 residues. Looked up from germline, CDR1 is SQVTM and CDR2 is ANQGSEA. V was shortened by 5 bases and J by 0 bases, with 14 bases between the two germline ends.

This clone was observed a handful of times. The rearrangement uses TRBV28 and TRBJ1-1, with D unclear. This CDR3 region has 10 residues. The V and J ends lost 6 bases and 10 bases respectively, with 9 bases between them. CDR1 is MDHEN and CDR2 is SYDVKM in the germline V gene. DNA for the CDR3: TGTGCCAGCAGCGTTAGAGGAGCTTTCTTT. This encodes CASSVRGAFF.

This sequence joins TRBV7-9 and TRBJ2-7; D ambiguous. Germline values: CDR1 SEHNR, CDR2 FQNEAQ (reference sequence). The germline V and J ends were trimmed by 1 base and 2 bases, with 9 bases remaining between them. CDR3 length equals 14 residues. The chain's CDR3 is CASSLDPFAYEQYF. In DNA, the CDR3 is TGTGCCAGCAGCTTAGATCCCTTTGCCTACGAGCAGTACTTC.

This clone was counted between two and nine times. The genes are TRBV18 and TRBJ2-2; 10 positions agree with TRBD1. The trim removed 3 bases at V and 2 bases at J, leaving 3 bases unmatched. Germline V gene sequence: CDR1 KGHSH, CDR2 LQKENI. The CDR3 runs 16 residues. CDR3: CASSPLTGGNTGELFF. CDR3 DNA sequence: TGTGCCAGCTCACCTCTGACAGGGGGCAACACCGGGGAGCTGTTTTTT.

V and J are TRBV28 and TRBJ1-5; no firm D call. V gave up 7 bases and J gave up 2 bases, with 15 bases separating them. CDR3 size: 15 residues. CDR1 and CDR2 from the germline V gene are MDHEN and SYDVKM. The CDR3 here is CASMGSGRGNQPQHF. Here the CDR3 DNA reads TGTGCCAGCATGGGGTCGGGGAGAGGCAATCAGCCCCAGCATTTT. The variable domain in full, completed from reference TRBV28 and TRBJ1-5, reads DVKVTQSSRYLVKRTGEKVFLECVQDMDHENMFWYRQDPGLGLRLIYFSYDVKMKEKGDIPEGYSVSREKKERFSLILESASTNQTSMYLCASMGSGRGNQPQHFGDGTRLSIL.

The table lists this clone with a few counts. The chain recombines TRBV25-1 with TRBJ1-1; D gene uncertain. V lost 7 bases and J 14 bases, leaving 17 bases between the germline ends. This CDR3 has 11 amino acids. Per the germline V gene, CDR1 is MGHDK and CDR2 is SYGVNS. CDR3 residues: CASKGTFQAFF. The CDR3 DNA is TGTGCCAGCAAAGGCACTTTTCAGGCCTTCTTT. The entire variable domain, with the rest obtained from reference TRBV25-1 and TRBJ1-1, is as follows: EADIYQTPRYLVIGTGKKITLECSQTMGHDKMYWYQQDPGMELHLIHYSYGVNSTEKGDLSSESTVSRIRTEHFPLTLESARPSHTSQYLCASKGTFQAFFGQGTRLTVV.

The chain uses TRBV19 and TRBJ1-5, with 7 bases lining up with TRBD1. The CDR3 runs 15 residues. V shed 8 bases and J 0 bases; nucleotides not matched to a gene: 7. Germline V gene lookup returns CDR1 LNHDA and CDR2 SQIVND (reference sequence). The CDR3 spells CASGRDRYSNQPQHF. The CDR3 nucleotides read TGTGCCAGTGGCCGGGACAGATATAGCAATCAGCCCCAGCATTTT. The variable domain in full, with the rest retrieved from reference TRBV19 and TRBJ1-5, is DGGITQSPKYLFRKEGQNVTLSCEQNLNHDAMYWYRQDPGQGLRLIYYSQIVNDFQKGDIAEGYSVSREKKESFPLTVTSAQKNPTAFYLCASGRDRYSNQPQHFGDGTRLSIL.

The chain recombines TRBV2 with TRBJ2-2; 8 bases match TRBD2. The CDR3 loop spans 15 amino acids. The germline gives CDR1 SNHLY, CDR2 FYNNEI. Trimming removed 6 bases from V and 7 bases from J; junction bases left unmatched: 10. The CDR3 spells CASRVREVVSGELFF. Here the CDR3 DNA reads TGTGCCAGCAGGGTGCGGGAGGTAGTTAGCGGGGAGCTGTTTTTT.

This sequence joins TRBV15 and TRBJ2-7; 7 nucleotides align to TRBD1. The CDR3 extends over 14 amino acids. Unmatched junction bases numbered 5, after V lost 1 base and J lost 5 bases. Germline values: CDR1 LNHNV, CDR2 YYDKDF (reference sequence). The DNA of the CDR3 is TGTGCCACCAGCAGAGGACAGGGCCATGACGAGCAGTACTTC. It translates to CATSRGQGHDEQYF.

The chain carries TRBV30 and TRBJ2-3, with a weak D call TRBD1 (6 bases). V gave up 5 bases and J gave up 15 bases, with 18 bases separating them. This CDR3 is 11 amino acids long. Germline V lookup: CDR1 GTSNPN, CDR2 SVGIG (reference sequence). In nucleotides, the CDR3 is TGTGCCTGGGTGGGGGCAGGACGGTGTTATTTT. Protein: CAWVGAGRCYF.

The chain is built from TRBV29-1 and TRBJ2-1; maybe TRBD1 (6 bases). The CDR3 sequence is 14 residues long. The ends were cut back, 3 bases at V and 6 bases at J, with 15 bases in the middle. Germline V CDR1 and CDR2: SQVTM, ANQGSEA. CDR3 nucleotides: TGCAGCGTTGACTCATTACAGGGTCCCAATGAGCAGTTCTTC. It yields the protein CSVDSLQGPNEQFF.

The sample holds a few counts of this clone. Here the CDR3 DNA reads TGCGCCAGCAGCTTCGGGGCTAGCGGAAATAACAATGAGCAGTTCTTC. It specifies CASSFGASGNNNEQFF. The genes are TRBV5-1 and TRBJ2-1; TRBD2 matches at 7 bases. Germline CDR1 SGHRS, CDR2 YFSETQ. This CDR3 comprises 16 residues. The ends lost 2 bases at V and 5 bases at J; junction bases unmatched: 10.

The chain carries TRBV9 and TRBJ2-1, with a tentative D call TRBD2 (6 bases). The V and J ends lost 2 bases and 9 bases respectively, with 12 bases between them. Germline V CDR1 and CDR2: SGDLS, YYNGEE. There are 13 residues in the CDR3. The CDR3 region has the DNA TGTGCCAGCAGCGTGCGGGGAAGTTTTGAGCAGTTCTTC. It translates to CASSVRGSFEQFF.